A selection of T cell receptor beta chains follows, all from one sample in a study of CD8+ T cells in alopecia areata. Profiled with immunoSEQ multiplex PCR; TCRdb holds only in-frame clones, not every one. The table has 35,000 to 50,000 clones, about nine tenths seen once. The material sequenced was CD8+ T cells sorted from blood, taken at week 24, from a patient treated with tofacitinib. All receptors come from a human donor with alopecia areata. Each CDR3 is given with its conserved first and last residue. D genes are given only for firm matches. Rows give clone size only sometimes, using once, few, many, or a class for an expanded clone.

clone_size: NA
d_call: TRBD1
j_call: TRBJ2-3
v_call: TRBV5-6
cdr3_nt: TGTGCCAGCAGCTTGAGGGACAGCCCATTCACAGATACGCAGTATTTT
cdr3_aa: CASSLRDSPFTDTQYF

clone_size: NA
d_call: NA
j_call: TRBJ2-5
v_call: TRBV11-1
cdr3_nt: TGTGCCAGCAGCCCCCGGAGCATGCAAGAGACCCAGTACTTC
cdr3_aa: CASSPRSMQETQYF

clone_size: NA
d_call: NA
j_call: TRBJ2-3
v_call: TRBV7-9
cdr3_nt: TGTGCCAGCAGCCTCGCCGGGGATGGGGGGCGAGGGGATACGCAGTATTTT
cdr3_aa: CASSLAGDGGRGDTQYF

clone_size: NA
d_call: NA
j_call: TRBJ2-4
v_call: TRBV15
cdr3_nt: TGTGCCACCAGTACGTCACAGACAATAGGAGCCAAAAACATTCAGTACTTC
cdr3_aa: CATSTSQTIGAKNIQYF

clone_size: NA
d_call: NA
j_call: TRBJ2-7
v_call: TRBV7-9
cdr3_nt: TGTGCCAGCAGCTCCCTCAATCAACAGGTCTACGAGCAGTACTTC
cdr3_aa: CASSSLNQQVYEQYF

clone_size: few
d_call: NA
j_call: TRBJ2-5
v_call: TRBV6-6
cdr3_nt: TGTGCCAGCAGTTACTCTAGTTCCCAGGCAGGGACCCAGTACTTC
cdr3_aa: CASSYSSSQAGTQYF

clone_size: NA
d_call: NA
j_call: TRBJ2-3
v_call: TRBV6-1
cdr3_nt: TGTGCCAGCGTAGGGCAGGGAAAGCACACAGATACGCAGTATTTT
cdr3_aa: CASVGQGKHTDTQYF

clone_size: NA
d_call: TRBD2
j_call: TRBJ2-6
v_call: TRBV9
cdr3_nt: TGTGCCAGCAGCCCAGGGGGGGGACTAGCGGCTTCTGGGGCCAACGTCCTGACTTTC
cdr3_aa: CASSPGGGLAASGANVLTF

clone_size: NA
d_call: TRBD1
j_call: TRBJ2-1
v_call: TRBV4-1
cdr3_nt: TGCGCCAGCAGCCCGAGACAGGGAGCCTACAATGAGCAGTTCTTC
cdr3_aa: CASSPRQGAYNEQFF

clone_size: NA
d_call: NA
j_call: TRBJ2-2
v_call: TRBV6-5
cdr3_nt: TGTGCCAGCAGTTATGGGTCCGAAACCGGGGAGCTGTTTTTT
cdr3_aa: CASSYGSETGELFF

clone_size: NA
d_call: NA
j_call: TRBJ2-5
v_call: TRBV7-2
cdr3_nt: TGTGCCAGCAGCCCGAGGAAGGGTCCGGAGACCCAGTACTTC
cdr3_aa: CASSPRKGPETQYF

clone_size: once
d_call: TRBD2
j_call: TRBJ2-3
v_call: TRBV6-4
cdr3_nt: TGTGCCAGCAGTGATGCGACTAGCGGGGGAAGACGACAGTATTTT
cdr3_aa: CASSDATSGGRRQYF

clone_size: NA
d_call: TRBD1
j_call: TRBJ1-1
v_call: TRBV10-2
cdr3_nt: TGCGCCACCTTAACCGGGACAGGGGTTACTGAAGCTTTCTTT
cdr3_aa: CATLTGTGVTEAFF

clone_size: few
d_call: TRBD1
j_call: TRBJ1-1
v_call: TRBV5-4
cdr3_nt: TGTGCCAGCAGCTTAGCCGGGACAGAATACATGAACACTGAAGCTTTCTTT
cdr3_aa: CASSLAGTEYMNTEAFF

clone_size: NA
d_call: TRBD2
j_call: TRBJ2-1
v_call: TRBV7-9
cdr3_nt: TGTGCCAGCAGCTTAGTTTCGGGGGGATCGTTAAATGAGCAGTTCTTC
cdr3_aa: CASSLVSGGSLNEQFF

clone_size: once
d_call: NA
j_call: TRBJ2-2
v_call: TRBV27
cdr3_nt: TGTGCCAGCAGTTTAGGGCAGGGGAACACCGGGGAGCTGTTTTTT
cdr3_aa: CASSLGQGNTGELFF

clone_size: NA
d_call: TRBD1
j_call: TRBJ2-3
v_call: TRBV11-2
cdr3_nt: TGTGCCAGCAGCTTGGATGGCCTCAGGGGGCTCGGCACAGATACGCAGTATTTT
cdr3_aa: CASSLDGLRGLGTDTQYF

clone_size: NA
d_call: NA
j_call: TRBJ2-3
v_call: TRBV19
cdr3_nt: TGTGCCAGTAGTATAGAGCATCTCACAGATACGCAGTATTTT
cdr3_aa: CASSIEHLTDTQYF

clone_size: NA
d_call: TRBD2
j_call: TRBJ2-5
v_call: TRBV6-5
cdr3_nt: TGTGCCAGCAGTTACTCGAGGACTAGTTATGAGACCCAGTACTTC
cdr3_aa: CASSYSRTSYETQYF

clone_size: NA
d_call: NA
j_call: TRBJ2-1
v_call: TRBV11-2
cdr3_nt: TGTGCCAGCAGCTTAGCGTCGTACAATGAGCAGTTCTTC
cdr3_aa: CASSLASYNEQFF

clone_size: NA
d_call: NA
j_call: TRBJ2-7
v_call: TRBV28
cdr3_nt: TGTGCCAGCAGTTTAAGGTTTGCAGGGGAGGGGTACGAGCAGTACTTC
cdr3_aa: CASSLRFAGEGYEQYF

clone_size: once
d_call: NA
j_call: TRBJ2-5
v_call: TRBV27
cdr3_nt: TGTGCCAGCAGTTTCGCTGGGGACGTGGGAAAGGCGACCCAGTACTTC
cdr3_aa: CASSFAGDVGKATQYF

clone_size: few
d_call: NA
j_call: TRBJ1-1
v_call: TRBV4-1
cdr3_nt: TGCGCCAGCAGCCAAATGTCACCTAACACTGAAGCTTTCTTT
cdr3_aa: CASSQMSPNTEAFF

clone_size: few
d_call: TRBD2
j_call: TRBJ2-7
v_call: TRBV28
cdr3_nt: TGTGCCAGCAGTCTCACCGCGGGACTAGCGTCTTCCTACGAGCAGTACTTC
cdr3_aa: CASSLTAGLASSYEQYF

clone_size: once
d_call: NA
j_call: TRBJ2-1
v_call: TRBV7-9
cdr3_nt: TGTGCCAGCAGCCCACGTTACGACTCCTACAATGAGCAGTTCTTC
cdr3_aa: CASSPRYDSYNEQFF

clone_size: NA
d_call: NA
j_call: TRBJ2-5
v_call: TRBV10-3
cdr3_nt: TGTGCCATCAGCTCCGGGGAGGGGGGAGAGACCCAGTACTTC
cdr3_aa: CAISSGEGGETQYF

clone_size: NA
d_call: TRBD2
j_call: TRBJ2-6
v_call: TRBV7-9
cdr3_nt: TGTGCCAGCAGTCGTCGGCTAGCGGGCGCTGGGGCCAACGTCCTGACTTTC
cdr3_aa: CASSRRLAGAGANVLTF

clone_size: NA
d_call: NA
j_call: TRBJ2-7
v_call: TRBV27
cdr3_nt: TGTGCCAGCAGTCCGGATGGCTCCTACTACGAGCAGTACTTC
cdr3_aa: CASSPDGSYYEQYF